The source of this TCR beta chain is a study of blood T cells in healthy people across ages. Study-wide points: Per million T cells, TCR beta diversity dropped about linearly as age rose. In the absence of known donor CMV status, changes in expanded clonotypes were possibly confounded.

With a J-beta primer mix and a sample-barcoded 5' primer, a second PCR ran about 7 to 12 cycles. A template-switch adaptor with 12 random nucleotides tagged each cDNA molecule. Using its own MiXCR run on the 5' RACE reads, TCRdb lists one record per CDR3 protein. The sample includes 700,000 to 950,000 distinct CDR3 sequences, roughly 60% of them seen just once. This clonotype was counted a few times. Its antigen is not identified. Isolation yielded PBMCs, at least 6 million per sample, in every case. This CDR3 is 14 amino acids long. Trimming removed 3 bases at V and 5 bases at J, with 13 bases between.

J is TRBJ2-5 and V is TRBV12-3 or TRBV12-4; no clear D. Specimen: blood. The sequence derives from a man aged 25-40 years in good health. The CDR3 DNA reads as TGTGCCAGCAGTTTTAAACGAGGATTCGAGACCCAGTACTTC. Residues: CASSFKRGFETQYF.